A selection of T cell receptor beta chains follows, all from one sample in a study of human T cells and chemical hapten exposure. TCRdb used MiXCR to reprocess the RACE reads, holding one entry per CDR3 protein. The repertoire holds approximately 110,000 distinct CDR3 sequences, with about 10% as singletons. The sample consisted of whole blood, taken in connection with sensitization to the hapten diphenylcyclopropenone (DPC). These receptors originate from a woman in her thirties or forties with alopecia areata. Some clones in this sample may be carry-over from other donors' samples. The CDR3 runs from the conserved cysteine through the conserved F or W. The order of the fields is clone size, D gene, J gene, V gene, CDR3 DNA, CDR3 protein. The D gene is left open where the match is weak. A clone size is listed for some rows: how often the clone was seen (once, few, many), or a class if it is expanded.

>many|-|TRBJ2-5|TRBV20-1
TGCAGTGCACTACTTGCGACCCAAGAGACCCAGTACTTC
CSALLATQETQYF
>few|-|TRBJ1-1|TRBV7-8
TGTGCCACCAACACCCGTGGGGTCAACACTGAAGCTTTCTTT
CATNTRGVNTEAFF
>many|TRBD1|TRBJ1-5|TRBV19
TGTGCCAGTAGTATTACAGGGGGGCCCCAGCATTTT
CASSITGGPQHF
>many|TRBD1|TRBJ2-7|TRBV28
TGTGCCAGCAGTTTATGGACCAGCCCGACAGGACAGGGGGACGAGCAGTACTTC
CASSLWTSPTGQGDEQYF
>many|-|TRBJ2-3|TRBV3-1
TGTGCCAGCAGCCAAGGTTTATCAGATACGCAGTATTTT
CASSQGLSDTQYF
>few|TRBD2|TRBJ2-3|TRBV6-2/TRBV6-3
TGTGCCAGCAGTCCCACTAGCGGAGGAGATACGCAGTATTTT
CASSPTSGGDTQYF
>few|TRBD1|TRBJ1-1|TRBV12-3/TRBV12-4
TGTGCCAGCAGTGCCGGGGACAGCCGGGGGACTGAAGCTTTCTTT
CASSAGDSRGTEAFF
>few|-|TRBJ2-3|TRBV6-2/TRBV6-3
TGTGCCAGCAGTTACGGTGCGGGACCACGCACAGATACGCAGTATTTT
CASSYGAGPRTDTQYF
>many|-|TRBJ2-5|TRBV6-5
TGTGCCAGCAGTTACTCTGGGGGGCAAGAGACCCAGTACTTC
CASSYSGGQETQYF
>few|-|TRBJ2-7|TRBV7-2
TGTGCCAGCAGCCCGAACGGGTACGAGCAGTACTTC
CASSPNGYEQYF
>many|-|TRBJ2-2|TRBV9
TGTGCCAGCAGCGTAGTCGGGTCTCGGGGGACGAACACCGGGGAGCTGTTTTTT
CASSVVGSRGTNTGELFF
>few|-|TRBJ1-1|TRBV6-2/TRBV6-3
TGTGCCAGCAAAGAGGATACCTATGAGGACACTGAAGCTTTCTTT
CASKEDTYEDTEAFF
>-|-|TRBJ2-5|TRBV9
TGTGCCAGCAGCGAGGGGGTACGGGGCAGGGAAGAGACCCAGTACTTC
CASSEGVRGREETQYF
>-|TRBD1|TRBJ2-7|TRBV6-5
TGTGCCAGCAGTTATGGGACAGGGTCACCCTACGAGCAGTACTTC
CASSYGTGSPYEQYF
>many|-|TRBJ1-5|TRBV6-1
TGTGCCAGCAGTGAGGGGGGGGAGAGCAATCAGCCCCAGCATTTT
CASSEGGESNQPQHF
>-|-|TRBJ1-1|TRBV29-1
TGCAGCACCTCAGGGGCCAGAGCTGAAGCTTTCTTT
CSTSGARAEAFF
>-|TRBD2|TRBJ2-7|TRBV28
TGTGCCAGCGTTCGGACTAGCGGGAGTGACGAGCAGTACTTC
CASVRTSGSDEQYF
>many|TRBD2|TRBJ2-1|TRBV20-1
TGCAGTGCCGTTGAAGCGGGAGGCTGGTCGGATGAGCAGTTCTTC
CSAVEAGGWSDEQFF
>many|-|TRBJ2-7|TRBV6-6
TGTGCCAGCACCTGGACAGGGAGGGTCTACGAGCAGTACTTC
CASTWTGRVYEQYF
>few|TRBD1|TRBJ2-7|TRBV19
TGTGCCAGTAAAAGAAGGACAGGGGCGAACTACGAGCAGTACTTC
CASKRRTGANYEQYF
>-|-|TRBJ1-1|TRBV24-1
TGTGCCACCAGTGATCCACGCAGGGCGGGCACTGAAGCTTTCTTT
CATSDPRRAGTEAFF
>many|-|TRBJ1-5|TRBV29-1
TGCAGCGTTGTAGCGGGGTTTAATCAGCCCCAGCATTTT
CSVVAGFNQPQHF
>many|TRBD1|TRBJ1-5|TRBV6-5
TGTGCCAGCGGGACAGGGGGTCAGCCCCAGCATTTT
CASGTGGQPQHF
>-|-|TRBJ2-7|TRBV7-9
TGTGCCAGCAGCGGGCGTCTCTACGAGCAGTACTTC
CASSGRLYEQYF
>-|-|TRBJ1-2|TRBV28
TGTGCCAGCAGCTCCCCGGGCACTCAGGGCTATGGCTACACCTTC
CASSSPGTQGYGYTF
>many|-|TRBJ2-2|TRBV29-1
TGCAGCGTTGTCCGCCACGGCTCAGGGGGGGTGAACACCGGGGAGCTGTTTTTT
CSVVRHGSGGVNTGELFF
>many|TRBD1|TRBJ1-6|TRBV10-3
TGTGCCATCAGTGAGTCGGGACAGGGCCTTGAATCACCCCTCCACTTT
CAISESGQGLESPLHF